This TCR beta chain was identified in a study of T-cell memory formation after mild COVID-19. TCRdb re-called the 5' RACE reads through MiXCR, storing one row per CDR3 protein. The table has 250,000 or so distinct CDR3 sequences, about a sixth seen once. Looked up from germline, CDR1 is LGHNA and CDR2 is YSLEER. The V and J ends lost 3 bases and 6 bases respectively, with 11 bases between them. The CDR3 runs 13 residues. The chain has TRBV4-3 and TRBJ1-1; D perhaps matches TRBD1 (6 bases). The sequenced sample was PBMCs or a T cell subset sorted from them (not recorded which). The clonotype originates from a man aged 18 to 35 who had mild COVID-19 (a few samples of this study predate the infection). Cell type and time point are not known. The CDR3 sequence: CASSHRGSPEAFF. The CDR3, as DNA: TGCGCCAGCAGCCACAGGGGAAGCCCTGAAGCTTTCTTT.